This TCR beta chain was identified during a study of cytomegalovirus exposure and HLA in healthy donors. General study findings and limits: Prior analysis indicated that the majority of TCR beta V segments exhibited productivity approximately 90% or approximately 30% of the time.

It was with 60 Vbeta and 13 Jbeta primers that the PCR ran. Assay: immunoSEQ multiplex PCR; the TCRdb copy retains only in-frame clones and omits some. The table records around 110,000 clones, around 76% of them present only once. Comment on this clone: The antigen is undetermined.

V lost 3 bases to trimming and J lost 0 bases, with 7 bases between them. The germline gives CDR1 SGHDT, CDR2 YYEEEE. The CDR3 consists of 14 residues. Sequencing was carried out using PBMCs. This chain uses TRBV5-6 with TRBJ1-3; D perhaps matches TRBD1 (6 bases). The receptor's source is a woman aged 45-65 years in good health and CMV-seropositive. CDR3 sequence reads: CASSWGHSGNTIYF. The CDR3 bases are TGTGCCAGCAGCTGGGGACACTCTGGAAACACCATATATTTT.